These 15 T cell receptor beta chains share one sample of origin, sequenced in a study of blood T cell repertoires in COVID-19. Sequencing used immunoSEQ multiplex PCR; TCRdb keeps in-frame clones, though not all of them. Of roughly 260,000 clones in the sample, roughly 80% were seen once. The sample consisted of peripheral blood. The receptors were sampled from a middle-aged woman with active or convalescent COVID-19.

The CDR3: CASRAGQVYGYTF. CDR3 coding DNA: TGTGCCAGTCGAGCCGGACAGGTCTATGGCTACACCTTC. The rearrangement joins TRBV19 to TRBJ1-2; 7 nucleotides line up with TRBD1. Unmatched junction bases numbered 7, after V lost 8 bases and J lost 4 bases. The CDR3 loop spans 13 amino acids. Germline CDR1 LNHDA, CDR2 SQIVND (reference sequence).

The J gene is TRBJ1-2, the V gene TRBV6-5, with 7 bases aligning to TRBD1. CDR1 is MNHEY, CDR2 SVGAGI, per germline. V lost 5 bases, J lost 7 bases, and 7 bases stayed unmatched. The CDR3 extends over 13 amino acids. In DNA form, the CDR3 reads TGTGCCAGCAGTATGACAGGGAACGGTGGCTACACCTTC. Translating gives CASSMTGNGGYTF.

This chain joins TRBV3-1 (or the pseudogene TRBV3-2) and TRBJ2-2; 8 bases agree with TRBD2. CDR3 length equals 17 residues. CDR1 is LGHDT and CDR2 is YNNKEL in the germline V gene (reference sequence). Trimming took 4 bases from V and 8 from J; bases not matched to a gene: 15. CDR3 residues: CASSRWGSGADGGELFF. For the CDR3, the DNA is TGTGCCAGCAGCCGATGGGGTAGCGGGGCCGACGGTGGGGAGCTGTTTTTT.

This chain links TRBV7-9 with TRBJ1-6; weak D call: TRBD1 (5 bases). In germline, CDR1 is SEHNR, CDR2 FQNEAQ (reference sequence). With 3 bases removed from V and 4 bases from J, the gap between germline ends came to 7 bases. This CDR3 has 14 amino acids. The CDR3 DNA is TGTGCCAGCAGCTTCGACAGATATAATTCACCCCTCCACTTT. Protein product: CASSFDRYNSPLHF.

The count of this clone is one. The V gene is TRBV3-1 (or the pseudogene TRBV3-2), the J gene TRBJ1-2, with TRBD1 matching 7 bases. Germline assignment: CDR1 LGHDT and CDR2 YNNKEL (reference sequence). CDR3 length: 14 amino acids. J gave up 2 bases and V 4 bases, and 4 bases lay outside the gene matches. In DNA form, the CDR3 reads TGTGCCAGCAGCCGACAAGGGGGCAACTATGGCTACACCTTC. Translated, it gives CASSRQGGNYGYTF.

V and J are TRBV27 and TRBJ1-6; possible D gene TRBD1, 6 bases. There are 14 residues in the CDR3. The germline CDR1 and CDR2 sequences are MNHEY and SMNVEV (reference sequence). The V end was cut by 6 bases, the J end by 6 bases, with 12 bases between. Here the CDR3 DNA reads TGTGCCAGCAGGACTACAGGGCTTAATTCACCCCTCCACTTT. Residues: CASRTTGLNSPLHF.

With respect to this clone: This sample also contains other DNA sequences that code for the same CDR3. The chain uses TRBV20-1 and TRBJ1-3, with D unresolved. Trimming took off 6 bases at V and 4 bases at J, with 7 bases between the two ends. The CDR3 contains 11 residues. Germline V gene data show CDR1 as DFQATT and CDR2 as SNEGSKA (reference sequence). CDR3 sequence (DNA): TGCAGTGCGGGCGGGGGAAACACCATATATTTT. Translation gives CSAGGGNTIYF.

The chain uses TRBV19 and TRBJ1-5; 8 positions match TRBD1. The junction had 3 bases not matched to a gene; V was cut back by 6 bases and J by 2 bases. The germline V gene has CDR1 LNHDA and CDR2 SQIVND (reference sequence). CDR3 size: 14 residues. The CDR3 here is CASSATGGNQPQHF. DNA of the CDR3: TGTGCCAGTAGCGCGACAGGGGGCAATCAGCCCCAGCATTTT.

This chain joins TRBV28 and TRBJ1-4; no clear D gene. From germline, CDR1 is MDHEN and CDR2 SYDVKM. V lost 4 bases and J 7 bases, leaving 13 bases between the germline ends. The CDR3 sequence is 14 residues long. CDR3 region: CASSSSYKIEKLFF. The CDR3 region has the DNA TGTGCCAGCAGTTCATCCTATAAGATTGAAAAACTGTTTTTT.

The chain has TRBV6-5 and TRBJ1-5; 7 positions match TRBD1. CDR1 and CDR2 from the germline V gene are MNHEY and SVGAGI. The trim removed 10 bases at V and 4 bases at J, leaving 7 bases unmatched. The CDR3 is made up of 13 amino acids. The CDR3 spells CATHRGLNQPQHF. The CDR3 nucleotides read TGTGCCACGCACAGGGGTCTAAATCAGCCCCAGCATTTT.

The chain links TRBV3-1 (or the pseudogene TRBV3-2) to TRBJ2-1, with 10 bases that match TRBD2. The CDR3 contains 16 residues. Unmatched junction bases numbered 6, after V lost 2 bases and J lost 5 bases. Germline CDR1 reads LGHDT; CDR2 reads YNNKEL (reference sequence). For the CDR3, the DNA is TGTGCCAGCAGCCAACAGACTAGCGGGCACCACAATGAGCAGTTCTTC. It codes for CASSQQTSGHHNEQFF.

The rearrangement links TRBV7-9 to TRBJ1-2, with a weak D call TRBD1 (6 bases). The V gene's germline CDR1 is SEHNR and CDR2 FQNEAQ (reference sequence). This CDR3 region has 13 residues. V was shortened by 5 bases and J by 6 bases, with 13 bases between the two germline ends. The CDR3 DNA reads TGTGCCAGCAGCCCACAGGGTCGCGATGGCTACACCTTC. Amino acid sequence: CASSPQGRDGYTF.

There are a few counts of this clone. The genes are TRBV19 and TRBJ2-1; TRBD2 matches at 11 bases. The trim removed 8 bases at V and 8 bases at J, leaving 11 bases unmatched. There are 15 residues in the CDR3. Germline CDR1 LNHDA, CDR2 SQIVND (reference sequence). The CDR3 nucleotides read TGTGCCAGTTCCGAGACTAGCGGGGAGATGGATGAGCAGTTCTTC. This codes for CASSETSGEMDEQFF.

The chain employs TRBV6-5 and TRBJ2-6; no firm D call. V dropped 3 bases and J dropped 0 bases, with 6 bases sitting between them. The CDR3 runs to 15 residues. Germline loops: CDR1 MNHEY, CDR2 SVGAGI. CDR3 coding DNA: TGTGCCAGCAGTTATAGAGGCTCTGGGGCCAACGTCCTGACTTTC. Translation: CASSYRGSGANVLTF.

This chain links TRBV5-4 with TRBJ1-2, with D perhaps matching TRBD1 (6 bases). The CDR3 covers 14 residues. The germline V gene has CDR1 SGHNT and CDR2 YYREEE (reference sequence). Trimming left V 6 bases short and J 2 bases short, with 14 bases between. DNA for the CDR3: TGTGCCAGCACCCCACAGGGTCGCAACTATGGCTACACCTTC. Translated, it gives CASTPQGRNYGYTF.